The rows below give T cell receptor beta chains drawn from one sample of a study of cytomegalovirus exposure and HLA in healthy donors. This table comes from immunoSEQ multiplex PCR, and its TCRdb copy is limited to in-frame clones, with some not included. This table has about 150,000 clones, 70% to 80% appearing once. Sequencing was performed on PBMCs. The receptors here all came from a woman in her thirties or forties in good health and CMV-seronegative. Both conserved end residues are part of each CDR3. The D gene is left open where the match is weak. Clone size appears in some rows only: once, few, many, or a class for an expanded clone.

abundance	v_gene	d_gene	j_gene	CDR3nt	CDR3aa
NA	TRBV28	NA	TRBJ2-7	TGTGCCAGCAGTTTGGTGGCTGACAGATACTACGAGCAGTACTTC	CASSLVADRYYEQYF
NA	TRBV7-6	NA	TRBJ2-1	TGTGCCAGCAGCGGCGGTGGAATAGCGGTAAGCTCCTACAATGAGCAGTTCTTC	CASSGGGIAVSSYNEQFF
NA	TRBV11-3	NA	TRBJ2-1	TGTGCCAGCAGCTTAGATCCAGGCAATGAGCAGTTCTTC	CASSLDPGNEQFF
once	TRBV19	NA	TRBJ1-4	TGTGCCAGTAGTAGGAGCGGGGATAATGAAAAACTGTTTTTT	CASSRSGDNEKLFF
NA	TRBV28	NA	TRBJ1-2	TGTGCCAGCAGTTCTACGTCTGACTACACCTTC	CASSSTSDYTF
NA	TRBV7-9	TRBD1	TRBJ2-5	TGTGCCAGCAGCTCGGACAGGGAGAAAGAGACCCAGTACTTC	CASSSDREKETQYF
NA	TRBV4-3	NA	TRBJ1-5	TGCGCCAGCAGCCAAGATACCCTCGGGACCCAGCATTTT	CASSQDTLGTQHF
NA	TRBV27	NA	TRBJ2-7	TGTGCCAGCAGTACCGGACAGTCCGGGTCCTACGAGCAGTACTTC	CASSTGQSGSYEQYF
NA	TRBV5-4	NA	TRBJ2-7	TGTGCCAGCAGCATAACAGAATACGAGCAGTACTTC	CASSITEYEQYF
few	TRBV7-2	NA	TRBJ2-7	TGTGCCAGCAGCCCATCGTTTCTCGTAGAACAGTACTTC	CASSPSFLVEQYF
NA	TRBV6-5	NA	TRBJ1-6	TGTGCCAGCAGTTCTAGGGAGGGAAATTCACCCCTCCACTTT	CASSSREGNSPLHF
few	TRBV7-2	NA	TRBJ2-2	TGTGCCAGCAGCTTAACTAGGGACGGGGAGCTGTTTTTT	CASSLTRDGELFF
NA	TRBV18	NA	TRBJ2-1	TGTGCCAGCTCGCCTCTAGTCCGCTCCTACAATGAGCAGTTCTTC	CASSPLVRSYNEQFF
NA	TRBV28	NA	TRBJ1-2	TGTGCCAGCCGGCGAGGTACTAACTATGGCTACACCTTC	CASRRGTNYGYTF
NA	TRBV11-3	NA	TRBJ2-1	TGTGCCAGCAGCTTAGATCGCGGGGACTATGAGCAGTTCTTC	CASSLDRGDYEQFF
NA	TRBV30	NA	TRBJ1-6	TGTGCCTGGAGTGCCCGACAGTTCTCCTATAATTCACCCCTCCACTTT	CAWSARQFSYNSPLHF
once	TRBV6-6	NA	TRBJ1-6	TGTGCCAGCAGTACCACCCCCACAGGGCCGAATTCACCCCTCCACTTT	CASSTTPTGPNSPLHF
NA	TRBV6-1	TRBD1	TRBJ2-5	TGTGCCAGCAGTGAAGCGCGAGACAGGGTGAGAGAGACCCAGTACTTC	CASSEARDRVRETQYF
NA	TRBV9	TRBD2	TRBJ2-2	TGTGCCAGCAGCGGGGGGACTAGCGGGGGCCGATACACCGGGGAGCTGTTTTTT	CASSGGTSGGRYTGELFF
NA	TRBV5-6	NA	TRBJ1-2	TGTGCCAGCAGCCGGACAGCGTCGGGGGGCTACACCTTC	CASSRTASGGYTF